This is a list of T cell receptor beta chains from one sample in a study of radiation and T cells in renal cell carcinoma. TCRdb keeps only in-frame clones here, not all; method: immunoSEQ multiplex PCR. The sample yields around 130,000 clones, more than 70% seen once. The sequencing here drew on blood, taken from a patient whose treatment included radiotherapy and nephrectomy. The source of these receptors is a woman in her seventies with renal cell carcinoma. CDR3s include the opening cysteine and the closing phenylalanine or tryptophan. A D gene is named only where the DNA matches it firmly. The size entry is marked missing in some rows and otherwise reads once, few, many or a size class.

V gene,D gene,clone size,CDR3 length,J gene,CDR3 DNA,CDR3 protein
TRBV4-2,TRBD1,.,16,TRBJ1-3,TGTGCCAGCAGCCCCTCGACAGGGATCTCTGGAAACACCATATATTTT,CASSPSTGISGNTIYF
TRBV4-2,.,.,14,TRBJ2-5,TGTGCCAGCAGCCAAGTGTCAGGGCAGGAGACCCAGTACTTC,CASSQVSGQETQYF
TRBV7-2,.,.,17,TRBJ2-7,TGTGCCAGCAGCCTTTCGACGGGGTGGTCGTCGAACTACGAGCAGTACTTC,CASSLSTGWSSNYEQYF
TRBV19,TRBD1,.,15,TRBJ1-4,TGTGCCAGTAGTGGGAATACAGGGGGCGATGAAAAACTGTTTTTT,CASSGNTGGDEKLFF
TRBV9,TRBD2,.,15,TRBJ2-5,TGTGCCAGCAAGGGTAGCGGGGGGGCCGGAGAGACCCAGTACTTC,CASKGSGGAGETQYF
TRBV4-1,TRBD1,once,15,TRBJ2-7,TGCGCCAGCAGCCAAAGGGGGCTTACTACCTACGAGCAGTACTTC,CASSQRGLTTYEQYF
TRBV2,TRBD1,.,16,TRBJ1-3,TGTGCCAGCAGTTCGGACAGGGCGAATCTTGGAAACACCATATATTTT,CASSSDRANLGNTIYF
TRBV28,.,few,12,TRBJ1-5,TGTGCCAGCGGCCATGGCAATCAGCCCCAGCATTTT,CASGHGNQPQHF
TRBV7-6,TRBD1,.,16,TRBJ2-7,TGTGCCAGCAGCTTAGCCGGCGGACAGGGGATCTACGAGCAGTACTTC,CASSLAGGQGIYEQYF
TRBV4-2,TRBD1,.,16,TRBJ2-1,TGTGCCAGCAGCCAAGATGCACAGGGGGCCAGCAATGAGCAGTTCTTC,CASSQDAQGASNEQFF
TRBV4-3,.,.,15,TRBJ2-4,TGCGCCAGCAGCCAAGGACAGCTAGCCAAAAACATTCAGTACTTC,CASSQGQLAKNIQYF
TRBV5-4,TRBD2,.,13,TRBJ2-1,TGTGCCAGCTATCTAGCGGGGGGCAATGAGCAGTTCTTC,CASYLAGGNEQFF
TRBV29-1,TRBD2,.,15,TRBJ2-1,TGCAGCGTTCGGAACTGGGACTACCTCGACAATGAGCAGTTCTTC,CSVRNWDYLDNEQFF
TRBV18,.,.,12,TRBJ1-1,TGTGCCAGCTCACCTTCTATCTCTGAAGCTTTCTTT,CASSPSISEAFF
TRBV2,TRBD2,.,15,TRBJ2-3,TGTGCCAGCAGGCGGGGGGGGGCCAGCACAGATACGCAGTATTTT,CASRRGGASTDTQYF
TRBV19,.,.,12,TRBJ2-2,TGTGCCAGTCACATTAACACCGGGGAGCTGTTTTTT,CASHINTGELFF
TRBV5-1,.,.,15,TRBJ2-3,TGCGCCAGCAGCTTGGTAGGGGAGAGTACAGATACGCAGTATTTT,CASSLVGESTDTQYF
TRBV5-1,.,few,14,TRBJ1-1,TGCGCCAGCAGCTTGGCCGGGGGAAACACTGAAGCTTTCTTT,CASSLAGGNTEAFF
TRBV7-8,.,.,12,TRBJ1-2,TGTGCCAGCAGCTTAACGGAGTCCGGCTACACCTTC,CASSLTESGYTF
TRBV27,TRBD2,.,15,TRBJ2-7,TGTGCCAGCAGACCGACTAGCGGGGGCTATAACGAGCAGTACTTC,CASRPTSGGYNEQYF
TRBV19,.,.,16,TRBJ1-5,TGTGCCAGTAGTCCCCTGGTGGGGTCTAGCAATCAGCCTCAGCATTTT,CASSPLVGSSNQPQHF
TRBV9,.,.,14,TRBJ1-5,TGTGCCAGCAGCGTAGTTGGGTTTCATCAGCCCCAGCATTTT,CASSVVGFHQPQHF
TRBV29-1,.,.,13,TRBJ2-7,TGCAGCGGATCTACAGGGAGCACCTACGAGCAGTACTTC,CSGSTGSTYEQYF
TRBV19,TRBD1,.,15,TRBJ1-3,TGTGCCAGTAGTATGGGACAGGCTTCTGGAAACACCATATATTTT,CASSMGQASGNTIYF
TRBV6-1,.,.,14,TRBJ1-5,TGTGCCAGCAGTGCGGGGCAGAACTATCAGCCCCAGCATTTT,CASSAGQNYQPQHF
TRBV15,.,.,16,TRBJ1-2,TGTGCCACCAGCAGAGATACTGGGATCTGGCCCTATGGCTACACCTTC,CATSRDTGIWPYGYTF
TRBV5-3,.,.,15,TRBJ1-5,TGTGCCAGAAGCCAAGTACGGGACCGTGATCAGCCCCAGCATTTT,CARSQVRDRDQPQHF
TRBV5-4,.,.,14,TRBJ1-2,TGTGCCAGCAGCTTGGCAGGGACGAACTATGGCTACACCTTC,CASSLAGTNYGYTF
TRBV2,TRBD1,.,17,TRBJ2-3,TGTGCCAGCAGTGAATCGCTAAGGACAGGGGGCGCAGATACGCAGTATTTT,CASSESLRTGGADTQYF
TRBV14,.,few,12,TRBJ2-3,TGTGCCAGCAGCCCTAACACAGATACGCAGTATTTT,CASSPNTDTQYF
TRBV5-6,.,.,13,TRBJ1-1,TGTGCCAGCAGCTTGGTTACCGAAACTGAAGCTTTCTTT,CASSLVTETEAFF
TRBV29-1,.,few,12,TRBJ1-1,TGCAGCGTTGAAAACGGATACACTGAAGCTTTCTTT,CSVENGYTEAFF
TRBV2,TRBD1,.,17,TRBJ1-5,TGTGCCAGCAGTGAAGCCCATCTGACAGGGGTGGGTCAGCCCCAGCATTTT,CASSEAHLTGVGQPQHF
TRBV7-8,.,.,12,TRBJ2-1,TGTGCCAGCACTCAATCACGACCTGAGCAGTTCTTC,CASTQSRPEQFF
TRBV30,TRBD1,once,15,TRBJ1-4,TGTGCCTGGAGCGTTTACAGGGGCGTAAATGAAAAACTGTTTTTT,CAWSVYRGVNEKLFF
TRBV14,.,.,13,TRBJ1-2,TGTGCCAGCAGTCCGGGGTACAACTATGGCTACACCTTC,CASSPGYNYGYTF
TRBV14,.,.,14,TRBJ2-4,TGTGCCAGCAGCCAAGGGTTCGTCAAAAACATTCAGTACTTC,CASSQGFVKNIQYF
TRBV28,.,.,11,TRBJ1-2,TGTGCCAGCAGATCTGACCGCGGCTACACCTTC,CASRSDRGYTF
TRBV6-1,.,.,13,TRBJ2-7,TGTGCCAGCAGTGTCGGGGAGATCTACGAGCAGTACTTC,CASSVGEIYEQYF
TRBV11-1,.,.,18,TRBJ1-2,TGTGCCAGCAGCTTGGGGAGACTACAGGGTAGATTTAACTATGGCTACACCTTC,CASSLGRLQGRFNYGYTF
TRBV15,TRBD2,.,15,TRBJ2-7,TGTGCCACCAGTCCGGGAGGGCCTTCCTCCGACGAGCAGTACTTC,CATSPGGPSSDEQYF
TRBV5-6,TRBD2,.,16,TRBJ2-7,TGTGCCAGCACCTTCTTGGGAGCGGGGAGCTCCTACGAGCAGTACTTC,CASTFLGAGSSYEQYF
TRBV11-3,.,.,12,TRBJ1-1,TGTGCCAGCAGCGTATCGAACACTGAAGCTTTCTTT,CASSVSNTEAFF
TRBV6-6,TRBD2,.,13,TRBJ2-7,TGTGCCAGCAGTTCAAGAGCGGGGGGCCAAGAGTACTTC,CASSSRAGGQEYF
TRBV6-1,.,.,12,TRBJ1-5,TGTGCCATCAGGGACGGCCAGGGGCCCCAGCATTTT,CAIRDGQGPQHF
TRBV13,.,.,13,TRBJ1-5,TGTGCCAGCAGCTTCTTAGGTAATCAGCCCCAGCATTTT,CASSFLGNQPQHF
TRBV10-3,.,few,14,TRBJ1-1,TGTGCCATCAGAGGTTTCGGCGGAATCACTGAAGCTTTCTTT,CAIRGFGGITEAFF